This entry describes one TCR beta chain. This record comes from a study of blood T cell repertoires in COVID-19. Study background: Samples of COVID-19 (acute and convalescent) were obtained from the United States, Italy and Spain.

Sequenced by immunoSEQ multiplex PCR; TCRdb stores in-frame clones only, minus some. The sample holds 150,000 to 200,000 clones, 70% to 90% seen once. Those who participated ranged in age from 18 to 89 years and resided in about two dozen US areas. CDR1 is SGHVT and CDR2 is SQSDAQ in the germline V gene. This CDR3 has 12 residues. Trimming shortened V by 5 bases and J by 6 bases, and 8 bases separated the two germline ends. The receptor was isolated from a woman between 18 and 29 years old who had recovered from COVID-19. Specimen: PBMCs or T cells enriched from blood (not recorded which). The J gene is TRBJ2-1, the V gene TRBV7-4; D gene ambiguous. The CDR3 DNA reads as TGTGCCAGCAGCGCCCCGGTCAATGAGCAGTTCTTC. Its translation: CASSAPVNEQFF. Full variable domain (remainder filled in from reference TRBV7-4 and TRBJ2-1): GAGVSQSPRYKVAKRGRDVALRCDSISGHVTLYWYRQTLGQGSEVLTYSQSDAQRDKSGRPSGRFSAERPERSVSTLKIQRTEQGDSAVYLCASSAPVNEQFFGPGTRLTVL.